This T cell receptor (beta chain) emerged from a study of shared clonotypes between healthy human individuals (TCRdb year 2020). Regarding the research as a whole: Three men and two women, aged 18 to 49 years, made up the cohort. Libraries were prepared and TCR repertoires were sequenced by different laboratories using diverse techniques, in order to increase sequencing depth and limit assay-specific biases. Each donor's leukapheresis produced roughly between roughly 0.85 and 10 billion PBMCs. Blood TCR repertoires of about five healthy adults were deeply sequenced to estimate repertoire size and the extent of clonotype sharing between individuals. For each donor, CD4 naive and CD4 memory were each given three plates, CD8 naive was given two plates, and CD8 memory was given one plate. Study-wide findings and limitations: Compared with non-shared clonotypes, the clonotypes found in all four sorted-subset donors had higher generation probabilities. Pairwise subsampling led to the expectation that sequencing depth would affect the degree of clonotype sharing among donors. Estimated clonotype richness was generally larger for naive than for memory subsets. Across a handful of donors, 5% to 6% of naive CD4, 3% to 3.5% of naive CD8, around 2.5% of memory CD4, and approximately 0.4% of memory CD8 clonotypes were shared. Sampling was restricted to blood, and TCR repertoires in tissues likely differ from the TCR repertoires found in blood. Incomplete sequencing was indicated by rarefaction of sorted-subset datasets, despite the large sequencing depth. The genetic and exposure-history diversity represented was limited by the small number of donors.

The donors were healthy, HIV-negative adults who had no recently reported acute infections or vaccinations. Only Caucasian adults living in Nashville, Tennessee, USA were represented among the donors. Magnetic negative selection was used to enrich CD4+ T cells, after which naive cells were positively selected on CD45RA and the negative fraction became the memory subset. Blood was obtained by leukapheresis, after which PBMCs were separated by Ficoll-Histopaque density gradient centrifugation and cryopreserved in liquid nitrogen vapor phase. Analytical flow cytometry was used to check the purity and quantity of every magnetically sorted T cell population. Genomic DNA was isolated from each sorted fraction and quantified by UV absorbance on a Nanodrop 2000c. The germline V gene (reference sequence) gives CDR1 as DFQATT and CDR2 as SNEGSKA. V and J lose 6 bases and 2 bases, and a span of 7 bases separates them. The CDR3 runs 11 amino acids, cysteine and phenylalanine included. Only the CDR3 part of the read is kept: 33 bases, read in frame from the first base.

In this sample, this clone turned up a few times. What this receptor recognizes is not known. Base qualities are not at hand, and no much larger clone is one base apart. TCR CDR3 regions were amplified from genomic DNA by multiplex PCR using the deep immunoSEQ assay. For each cell subset, the extracted genomic DNA was distributed evenly across all wells of several immunoSEQ 96-well plates, and each plate served as one replicate. Each replicate PCR for sorted subsets received about 180 ng genomic DNA, equal to tens of thousands of T cell genomes. Purified libraries were quantified with a Qubit 3.0 fluorometer, sized on a Bioanalyzer 2100, and re-quantified with the KAPA Library Quantification kit. Each immunoSEQ 96-well plate was sequenced on its own single-read 150-cycle Illumina NextSeq 550 flow cell. In the original analysis: The immunoSEQ output contained only junctional sequences without quality scores, so filtering could not match that applied to full-length reads. Sequences were annotated with PyIR, a Python wrapper for IgBLAST v1.9, using IMGT germline references to assign V/J genes and CDR3. Reads were removed for weak V/J assignments (E-value above 1e-6), missing CDR3, stop codons, out-of-frame junctions, or ambiguous translated residues. V3J clonotypes were defined as sequences sharing the same inferred V gene, J gene, and CDR3 amino acid sequence. To compute the percentage overlap between repertoires, the number of shared unique clonotypes was divided by the size of the smaller repertoire. RTK rarefaction, the Chao1 estimator, and Recon v2.1 estimates of unobserved clonotypes were used to assess repertoire richness. Generation probabilities were computed with OLGA for all TCRbeta clonotypes obtained by the gDNA method from a handful of donors. As stored in TCRdb, this immuneACCESS dataset retains in-frame rearrangements with V and J assigned. A fraction of the clones does not appear; measured against another copy, unresolved V genes explain less than half of the discrepancy, and the remainder lacks a known reason. V, J and clone size are those of that table, while D and trimming were read from the DNA. The sample includes some 1 million clones, with about 74% observed a single time. The ten most abundant clones make up nearly 1.5% of the sample.

In this chain, TRBV20-1 is recombined with TRBJ1-1; the best D guess is TRBD1, with 5 bases matching. The sequenced material came from memory CD4+ T cells sorted from blood. The sample's cell subset or site label is to be understood as: CD45RA-negative fraction. This clonotype originated in a man younger than 30 in good health. DNA sequence: TGCAGTGCCGGGGCCAACACTGAAGCTTTCTTT. It encodes CSAGANTEAFF.